The 3 T cell receptor beta chains listed next were all sequenced from one sample in a study of identical twins. TCRdb reprocessed the 5' RACE reads with MiXCR, giving one entry per CDR3 protein. The data contain roughly 710,000 distinct CDR3 sequences, around 6.1% of them seen just once; the ten biggest clones take up around 2%. The sample taken for sequencing was naive T cells sorted from blood. Receptors were obtained from a man aged 18 to 29 in good health.

This clonotype was counted ten times or more. V is TRBV20-1 and J is TRBJ2-3; 9 bases are shared with TRBD1. CDR3 length: 14 amino acids. Germline trimming cut 2 bases from V and 5 bases from J; bases unmatched to any gene: 5. In germline, CDR1 is DFQATT, CDR2 SNEGSKA (reference sequence). The DNA of the CDR3 is TGCAGTGCTAGATTCGGGACAGGGCGAGATACGCAGTATTTT. It specifies CSARFGTGRDTQYF.

This clonotype has more than one count but fewer than ten. The V call is TRBV11-2, the J call TRBJ2-1; D possibly corresponds to TRBD1 (6 bases). CDR3 length equals 15 residues. Germline V CDR1 and CDR2: SGHAT, FQNNGV. The V and J ends lost 7 bases and 0 bases respectively, with 13 bases between them. The CDR3 protein is CASTLDRSSYNEQFF. The CDR3 DNA follows: TGTGCCAGCACCCTTGACAGGAGCTCCTACAATGAGCAGTTCTTC.

This clonotype was recorded at least ten times. A read error may account for a junction end that differs from germline. The chain has TRBV7-2 and TRBJ2-1; D ambiguous. Germline CDR1 SGHTA, CDR2 FQGNSA. The CDR3 is made up of 11 amino acids. The CDR3 DNA is TGTGCCAGCAGCATAGACTTGGCCCTTATCTTC. Translating it yields CASSIDLALIF.